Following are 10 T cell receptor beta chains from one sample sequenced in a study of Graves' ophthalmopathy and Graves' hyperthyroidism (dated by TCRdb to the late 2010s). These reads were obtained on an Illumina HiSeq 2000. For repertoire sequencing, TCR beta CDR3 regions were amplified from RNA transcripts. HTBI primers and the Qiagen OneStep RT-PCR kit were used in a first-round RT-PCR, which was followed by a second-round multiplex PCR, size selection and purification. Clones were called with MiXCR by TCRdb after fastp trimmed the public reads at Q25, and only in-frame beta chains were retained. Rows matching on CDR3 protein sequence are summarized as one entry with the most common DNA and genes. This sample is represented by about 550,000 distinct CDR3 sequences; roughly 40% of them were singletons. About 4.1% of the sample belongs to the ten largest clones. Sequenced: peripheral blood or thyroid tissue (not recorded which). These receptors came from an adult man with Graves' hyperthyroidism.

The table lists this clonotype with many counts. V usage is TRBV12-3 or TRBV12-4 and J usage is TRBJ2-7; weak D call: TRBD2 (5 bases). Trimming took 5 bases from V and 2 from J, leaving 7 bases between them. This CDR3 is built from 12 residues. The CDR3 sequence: CASSPGTYEQYF. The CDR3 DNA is TGTGCCAGCAGTCCGGGGACCTACGAGCAGTACTTC.

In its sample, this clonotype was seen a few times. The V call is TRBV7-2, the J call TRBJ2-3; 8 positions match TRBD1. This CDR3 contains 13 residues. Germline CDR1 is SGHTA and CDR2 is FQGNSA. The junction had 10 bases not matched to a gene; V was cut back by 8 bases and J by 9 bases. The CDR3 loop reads CASRTGQMRTQYF. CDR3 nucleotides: TGTGCCAGCCGGACAGGGCAGATGCGGACGCAGTATTTT. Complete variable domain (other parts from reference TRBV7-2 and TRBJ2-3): GAGVSQSPSNKVTEKGKDVELRCDPISGHTALYWYRQSLGQGLEFLIYFQGNSAPDKSGLPSDRFSAERTGGSVSTLTIQRTQQEDSAVYLCASRTGQMRTQYFGPGTRLTVL.

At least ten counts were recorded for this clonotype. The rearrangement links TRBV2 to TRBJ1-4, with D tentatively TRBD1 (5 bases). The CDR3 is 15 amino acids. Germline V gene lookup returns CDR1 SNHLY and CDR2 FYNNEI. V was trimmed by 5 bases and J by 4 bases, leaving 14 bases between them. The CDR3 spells CASSKPYRNNEKLFF. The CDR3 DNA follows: TGTGCCAGCAGTAAACCCTACAGGAATAATGAAAAACTGTTTTTT.

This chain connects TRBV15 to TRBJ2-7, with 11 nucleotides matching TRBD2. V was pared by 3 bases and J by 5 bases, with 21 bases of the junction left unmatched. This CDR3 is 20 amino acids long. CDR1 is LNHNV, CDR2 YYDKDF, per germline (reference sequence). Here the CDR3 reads CATSSSQDRSGTSGKNEQYF. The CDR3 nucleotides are TGTGCCACCAGCAGCAGCCAAGACCGCTCTGGGACTAGCGGTAAGAACGAGCAGTACTTC.

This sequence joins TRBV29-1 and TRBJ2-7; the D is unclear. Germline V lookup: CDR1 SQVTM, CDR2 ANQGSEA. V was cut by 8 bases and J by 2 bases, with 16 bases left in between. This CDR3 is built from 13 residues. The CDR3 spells CSSIPLLTYEQYF. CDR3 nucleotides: TGCAGCTCGATACCCCTCTTAACCTACGAGCAGTACTTC.

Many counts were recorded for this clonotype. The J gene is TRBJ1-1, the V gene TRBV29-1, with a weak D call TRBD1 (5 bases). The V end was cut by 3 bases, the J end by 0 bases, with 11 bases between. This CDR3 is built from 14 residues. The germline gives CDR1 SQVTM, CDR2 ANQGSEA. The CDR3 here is CSVEPTGMNTEAFF. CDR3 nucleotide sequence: TGCAGCGTTGAGCCCACAGGTATGAACACTGAAGCTTTCTTT.

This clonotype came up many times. The CDR3, as DNA: TGCGCCAGCAGCCAGGGGGCCTCCTACGAGCAGTACTTC. Translating it yields CASSQGASYEQYF. The gene calls are TRBV10-2 and TRBJ2-7; 8 nucleotides line up with TRBD1. V dropped 6 bases and J dropped 0; count of bases not matched to a gene: 1. The CDR3 runs to 13 residues. Per the germline V gene, CDR1 is WSHSY and CDR2 is SAAADI.

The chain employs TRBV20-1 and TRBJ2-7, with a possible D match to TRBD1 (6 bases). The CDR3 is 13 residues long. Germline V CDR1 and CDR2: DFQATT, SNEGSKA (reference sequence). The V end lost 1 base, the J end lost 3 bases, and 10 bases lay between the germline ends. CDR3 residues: CSARVQGNYEQYF. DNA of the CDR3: TGCAGTGCTAGAGTTCAGGGGAACTACGAGCAGTACTTC.

The CDR3 region is CASSPTGHGNQPQHF. The CDR3 DNA reads as TGTGCCAGCAGTCCCACGGGGCATGGTAATCAGCCCCAGCATTTT. The chain joins TRBV6-4 to TRBJ1-5; possible D gene TRBD1, 5 bases. The germline V and J ends were trimmed by 5 bases and 4 bases, with 15 bases remaining between them. This CDR3 comprises 15 residues. CDR1 MRHNA and CDR2 SNTAGT come from the germline V gene.

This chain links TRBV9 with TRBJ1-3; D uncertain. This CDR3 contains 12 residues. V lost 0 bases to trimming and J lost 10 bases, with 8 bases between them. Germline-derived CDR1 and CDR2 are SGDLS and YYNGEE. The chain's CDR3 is CASSVDGRTIYF. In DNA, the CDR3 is TGTGCCAGCAGCGTAGACGGGAGGACCATATATTTT.